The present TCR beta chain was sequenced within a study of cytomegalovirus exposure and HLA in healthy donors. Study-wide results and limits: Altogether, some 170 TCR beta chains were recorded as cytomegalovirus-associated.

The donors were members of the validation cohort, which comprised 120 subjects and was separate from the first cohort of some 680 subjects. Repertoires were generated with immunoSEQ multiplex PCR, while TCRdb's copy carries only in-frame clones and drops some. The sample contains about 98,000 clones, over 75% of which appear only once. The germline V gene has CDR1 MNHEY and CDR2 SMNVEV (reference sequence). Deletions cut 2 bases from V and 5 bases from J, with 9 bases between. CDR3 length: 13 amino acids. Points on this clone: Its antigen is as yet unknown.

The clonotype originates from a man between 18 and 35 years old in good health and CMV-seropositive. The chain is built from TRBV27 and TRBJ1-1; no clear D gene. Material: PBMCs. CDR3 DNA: TGTGCCAGCAGTTTAGCAGGTTCGACTGAAGCTTTCTTT. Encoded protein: CASSLAGSTEAFF.